This TCR beta chain is drawn from a study of blood T cell repertoires in COVID-19 (dated by TCRdb to between 2020 and 2021). Broadly, across the study: Samples from collaborators originated in the United States, Italy and Spain and spanned both the acute and convalescent phases of COVID-19. Deeply sampled blood TCRbeta repertoires from subjects exposed to, actively infected with, or recovered from COVID-19 were included in the dataset. The repertoires were released in a freely available public database meant as a resource for research on the immune response to SARS-CoV-2. Samples came from the ongoing ImmuneRACE study (first 160 participants) plus 1,254 subjects from 6 global collaborators. The material from the prospective study consisted of cDNA or gDNA derived from T cells, B-cell-depleted T cells, or PBMCs. Nearly every sample came with metadata listing a de-identified subject ID, COVID-19 status, age in years and sex. HLA class I and class II types, where available, came from metadata supplied by the sample provider rather than from assay-based typing.

Findings and caveats that apply to the study as a whole: The quantity of clinical and demographic metadata differed by source and by participant and was supplied without curation.

On this clone itself: Its antigen has not been determined. No base-level quality is on record; no much larger clone is a single base apart.

From a lookup of the germline V gene, CDR1 and CDR2 are SGHAT and FQNNGV. The CDR3 holds 13 amino acids from the cysteine to the phenylalanine. Of all the DNA, just the CDR3 is kept, 39 bases in frame from base 1. A distance of 8 bases separates the germline ends of V and J, which lose 4 bases and 3 bases respectively. TCRbeta CDR3 regions were amplified from genomic DNA using the immunoSEQ Assay, a bias-controlled multiplex PCR. In the original analysis: Within the assay, amplification of reference gene primers was used to estimate how many nucleated cells each sample contained. To quantify the absolute abundance of each unique TCRbeta CDR3 rearrangement, sequence reads were collapsed and filtered. For each sample, productive Simpson clonality was calculated as the square root of Simpson's diversity index across productive rearrangements. Held by TCRdb, this immuneACCESS table contains in-frame sequences only and omits some clones. Under half of the omission traces to an unresolved V gene where checked; the cause of the rest is unknown. For V, J and clone size, that table is used; D and trimming come from the DNA. The sample has 150,000 to 200,000 clones on record, 90% of them singletons. The ten top clones hold about 0.66% of the sample.

The collaborating institutions used their own protocols to collect whole blood in K2EDTA tubes. Collaborator samples were shipped for TCRbeta analysis as frozen whole blood, isolated PBMCs, or DNA extracted from either sample type. The V and J segments used are TRBV11-2 and TRBJ2-3, with TRBD2 tentatively as D gene (5 bases match). The origin of this receptor is a man aged 50 to 59 with acute or convalescent COVID-19. The sequencing sample was made of peripheral blood. At the DNA level, the sequence is TGTGCCAGCAGCTCACTAGATACAGATACGCAGTATTTT. Its product reads: CASSSLDTDTQYF.